The 23 T cell receptor beta chains below come from one sample, sequenced in a study of blood T cell repertoires in COVID-19. Data came from immunoSEQ multiplex PCR; TCRdb stores just in-frame clones and leaves some out. The table lists just over 250,000 clones, 80% to 90% of them singletons. The material sequenced was PBMCs or T cells enriched from blood (not recorded which). Receptor source: a man aged 25 to 40 with acute COVID-19.

J is TRBJ1-2 and V is TRBV24-1; weak D call: TRBD1 (6 bases). CDR1 and CDR2 from the germline V gene are KGHDR and SFDVKD. V gave up 6 bases and J gave up 4 bases, with 17 bases separating them. This CDR3 comprises 15 residues. CDR3 region: CATSPRTGSIYGYTF. In DNA, the CDR3 is TGTGCCACCAGTCCTCGCACAGGGAGTATCTATGGCTACACCTTC.

The chain is built from TRBV14 and TRBJ1-3; 9 nucleotides align to TRBD1. V shed 4 bases and J 0 bases; nucleotides not matched to a gene: 13. Germline V gives CDR1 SGHDN, CDR2 FVKESK. CDR3 length: 19 amino acids. The CDR3 reads CASSLYRDRAKYSGNTIYF. CDR3 DNA: TGTGCCAGCAGCCTATACCGGGACAGGGCTAAGTACTCTGGAAACACCATATATTTT.

The J gene is TRBJ2-2, the V gene TRBV29-1, with 8 bases lining up with TRBD2. Germline loops: CDR1 SQVTM, CDR2 ANQGSEA. The junction had 5 bases not matched to a gene; V was cut back by 5 bases and J by 6 bases. CDR3 length equals 13 residues. The CDR3 spells CSVRTSTAGELFF. CDR3 nucleotide sequence: TGCAGCGTTCGGACTAGCACGGCCGGGGAGCTGTTTTTT.

The chain combines TRBV19 with TRBJ2-6, with TRBD1 identical over 7 bases. After removal of 6 bases from V and 3 bases from J, the junction contained 2 bases not matched to a gene. The CDR3 spans 14 residues. The germline V gene has CDR1 LNHDA and CDR2 SQIVND (reference sequence). The CDR3 region has the DNA TGTGCCAGTAGCGACAGGGTTGGGGCCAACGTCCTGACTTTC. It codes for CASSDRVGANVLTF. Full variable domain (missing parts from reference TRBV19 and TRBJ2-6): DGGITQSPKYLFRKEGQNVTLSCEQNLNHDAMYWYRQDPGQGLRLIYYSQIVNDFQKGDIAEGYSVSREKKESFPLTVTSAQKNPTAFYLCASSDRVGANVLTFGAGSRLTVL.

The V gene is TRBV3-1 (or the pseudogene TRBV3-2), the J gene TRBJ1-3; D not resolved. CDR3 length: 17 residues. Trimming removed 3 bases at V and 8 bases at J, with 23 bases between. Germline CDR1 reads LGHDT; CDR2 reads YNNKEL (reference sequence). As DNA, the CDR3 is TGTGCCAGCAGCCAGACCGGGCGAGTAGGCGGGTCAGACACCATATATTTT. This codes for CASSQTGRVGGSDTIYF.

The CDR3 region is CASSHAVNQPQHF. The CDR3 nucleotides read TGTGCCAGCAGCCATGCGGTAAATCAGCCCCAGCATTTT. The chain couples TRBV3-1 (or the pseudogene TRBV3-2) to TRBJ1-5; D is undetermined. Trimming took off 3 bases at V and 4 bases at J, with 7 bases between the two ends. The CDR3 covers 13 residues. The germline gives CDR1 LGHDT, CDR2 YNNKEL (reference sequence).

This clone turned up a few times. V usage is TRBV15 and J usage is TRBJ2-6, with D perhaps TRBD1 (7 bases). Germline-derived CDR1 and CDR2 are LNHNV and YYDKDF (reference sequence). The CDR3 has 15 residues. V was shortened by 3 bases and J by 4 bases, with 10 bases between the two germline ends. CDR3: CATSREGAGANVLTF. The CDR3 DNA follows: TGTGCCACCAGCAGGGAGGGGGCCGGGGCCAACGTCCTGACTTTC.

CDR3 in amino acids: CATSRGDMDSYNSPLHF. The CDR3 nucleotides read TGTGCCACCAGCAGAGGGGACATGGACTCCTATAATTCACCCCTCCACTTT. The chain joins TRBV15 to TRBJ1-6; D may be TRBD1 (6 bases). This CDR3 comprises 17 residues. The germline V gene has CDR1 LNHNV and CDR2 YYDKDF (reference sequence). V was pared by 1 base and J by 0 bases, with 10 bases between.

For this clone: Germline is not matched at one junction end, which may reflect a read error. V and J are TRBV5-1 and TRBJ2-1; no reliable D call. This CDR3 has 15 residues. Per germline, CDR1 SGHRS and CDR2 YFSETQ. The CDR3 is CASSLVSGSYNEQFF. DNA for the CDR3: TGTGCCAGCAGCTTGGTCTCGGGCTCCTACAATGAGCAGTTCTTC.

This chain uses TRBV7-2 with TRBJ2-7; 7 nucleotides agree with TRBD1. Trimming cost V 1 base and J 3 bases; bases outside gene matches: 3. CDR1 SGHTA and CDR2 FQGNSA come from the germline V gene. The CDR3 has 14 amino acids. CDR3 sequence (DNA): TGTGCCAGCAGCTTAGTAACAGGGGTCTACGAGCAGTACGTC. Protein product: CASSLVTGVYEQYV.

J is TRBJ1-4 and V is TRBV18, with no clear D. The germline V gene has CDR1 KGHSH and CDR2 LQKENI. Trimming took off 6 bases at V and 6 bases at J, with 17 bases between the two ends. The CDR3 has 15 residues. The CDR3 protein is CASSPNWKGDEKLFF. For the CDR3, the DNA is TGTGCCAGCTCTCCCAATTGGAAGGGAGATGAAAAACTGTTTTTT.

The CDR3 DNA is TGCGCCAGCAGCCGGACTAGCGGAAAGGTAGATACGCAGTATTTT. Translated, it gives CASSRTSGKVDTQYF. V and J are TRBV4-1 and TRBJ2-3; 10 bases align to TRBD2. Trimming removed 4 bases from V and 5 bases from J; junction bases left unmatched: 6. Germline CDR1 is MGHRA and CDR2 is YSYEKL. The CDR3 contains 15 residues.

J is TRBJ1-2 and V is TRBV20-1, with D perhaps TRBD1 (5 bases). Germline CDR1 DFQATT, CDR2 SNEGSKA (reference sequence). The CDR3 is 11 residues long. V lost 3 bases to trimming and J lost 13 bases, with 15 bases between them. CDR3 in amino acids: CSASLGLFLTF. The CDR3 DNA sequence: TGCAGTGCTAGCCTGGGGCTGTTTCTCACCTTC.

This chain connects TRBV6-5 to TRBJ1-1, with D possibly matching TRBD1 (6 bases). The CDR3 loop spans 12 amino acids. Germline V gene sequence: CDR1 MNHEY, CDR2 SVGAGI. V dropped 7 bases and J dropped 7 bases, with 13 bases sitting between them. DNA of the CDR3: TGTGCCAGCACATCAGGGGCCAATGAAGCTTTCTTT. Translating gives CASTSGANEAFF.

The V gene is TRBV2, the J gene TRBJ2-4; the D gene is possibly TRBD2 (5 bases). The CDR3 has 14 residues. V was pared by 7 bases and J by 7 bases, with 17 bases between. CDR1 is SNHLY, CDR2 FYNNEI, per germline. CDR3 DNA sequence: TGTGCCAGCACCAGTGGGGTCAGCGGCAACATTCAGTACTTC. Amino acids: CASTSGVSGNIQYF. Full variable domain (outside the CDR3, taken from reference TRBV2 and TRBJ2-4): EPEVTQTPSHQVTQMGQEVILRCVPISNHLYFYWYRQILGQKVEFLVSFYNNEISEKSEIFDDQFSVERPDGSNFTLKIRSTKLEDSAMYFCASTSGVSGNIQYFGAGTRLSVL.

J is TRBJ1-4 and V is TRBV6-5; D is uncertain. V was trimmed by 6 bases and J by 8 bases, leaving 16 bases between them. The CDR3 loop spans 14 amino acids. Germline V gene data show CDR1 as MNHEY and CDR2 as SVGAGI. The CDR3 nucleotides are TGTGCCAGCAGACGTGGGCCCTCCCAAGAAAAACTGTTTTTT. Translating it yields CASRRGPSQEKLFF.

Only one count was recorded for this clone. This chain joins TRBV14 and TRBJ1-1; D is undetermined. The CDR3 sequence is 13 residues long. CDR1 is SGHDN and CDR2 is FVKESK in the germline V gene. V was pared by 1 base and J by 4 bases, with 7 bases between. The CDR3 protein is CASSQGVTTEAFF. CDR3 nucleotides: TGTGCCAGCAGCCAAGGAGTTACCACTGAAGCTTTCTTT.

On this clone itself: A junction end diverges from the germline sequence, so it may reflect a read error. This chain connects TRBV5-1 to TRBJ2-3; possible D gene TRBD2, 7 bases. Germline values: CDR1 SGHRS, CDR2 YFSETQ. This CDR3 comprises 15 residues. The CDR3 bases are TGTGCCAGCAGCCTGGCCGGGGGGCGAACAGATACGCAGTATTTT. Protein sequence: CASSLAGGRTDTQYF.

Here the CDR3 reads CASSPLAITGGELFF. In DNA, the CDR3 is TGTGCCAGCAGCCCATTGGCTATCACGGGCGGGGAGCTGTTTTTT. This sequence joins TRBV9 and TRBJ2-2; D is unclear. V shed 4 bases and J shed 7 bases, with 17 bases lying between them. Germline assignment: CDR1 SGDLS and CDR2 YYNGEE. The CDR3 is 15 amino acids.

This sequence joins TRBV3-1 (or the pseudogene TRBV3-2) and TRBJ1-2, with 7 bases matching TRBD1. The length of the CDR3 is 18 residues. The V and J ends lost 5 bases and 8 bases, in that order; junction bases with no gene match: 23. The germline CDR1 and CDR2 sequences are LGHDT and YNNKEL (reference sequence). The CDR3 DNA reads as TGTGCCAGCAGCTCCTTACTCGCACGGACAGGAATAAACGGAGGCTACACCTTC. Residues: CASSSLLARTGINGGYTF.

V gene TRBV2 combines with J gene TRBJ1-5, with 8 bases that match TRBD1. The germline V gene has CDR1 SNHLY and CDR2 FYNNEI. This CDR3 is 13 amino acids long. With 8 bases clipped from V and 6 bases from J, the junction kept 6 bases outside the gene matches. This CDR3 reads CASRQGASQPQHF. CDR3 nucleotides: TGTGCCAGCCGTCAGGGGGCTAGTCAGCCCCAGCATTTT.

The J gene is TRBJ2-3, the V gene TRBV28; TRBD1 might be the D (5 bases). The CDR3 contains 12 residues. CDR1 MDHEN and CDR2 SYDVKM come from the germline V gene. The germline V and J ends were trimmed by 8 bases and 4 bases, with 10 bases remaining between them. The CDR3 nucleotides are TGTGCCAGCCGAGAGACAGCAGATACGCAGTATTTT. It encodes CASRETADTQYF.

The chain uses TRBV11-1 and TRBJ2-1; TRBD2 matches 11 bases. Looked up from germline, CDR1 is SGHAT and CDR2 is FQDESV (reference sequence). The CDR3 extends over 16 amino acids. Trimming at V came to 2 bases and at J to 4 bases, leaving 4 bases not matched to a gene. CDR3 sequence (DNA): TGTGCCAGCAGCTTACCGGGACTAGCGGAGTACAATGAGCAGTTCTTC. It specifies CASSLPGLAEYNEQFF.